The clone carrying this T cell receptor (beta chain) was detected a few times. Its target is not known. The CDR3 runs 15 residues. After removal of 0 bases from V and 7 bases from J, the junction contained 8 bases not matched to a gene. From germline, CDR1 is SGHDN and CDR2 FVKESK. The data were taken from a study of cytomegalovirus exposure and HLA in healthy donors. Regarding the study as a whole: V segments that were indistinguishable, TRBV6-2 and TRBV6-3 among them, were omitted from analysis. A missense variant in DCLRE1C was later tied to TCR beta V- and J-gene trimming. In vitro data verified three CMV-associated chains as specific for CMV antigens. Researchers reportedly found TCR beta sequences accurately predicted most subjects' HLA-A and HLA-B alleles.

PCR was performed using 60 Vbeta and 13 Jbeta primers. The protocol was immunoSEQ multiplex PCR, while the TCRdb copy is restricted to in-frame clones and leaves out a portion. The profile covers 95,000 to 150,000 clones, with around 67% appearing a single time and under 5.5% taken by the ten largest. The source is a man aged 60 to 69 in good health and CMV-seropositive. The chain employs TRBV14 and TRBJ1-2; 7 nucleotides line up with TRBD1. Sequencing used PBMCs. CDR3 DNA sequence: TGTGCCAGCAGCCAAGAAAGAGGCAGGGGGTCTGGCTACACCTTC. Translated, it gives CASSQERGRGSGYTF.